The 28 T cell receptor beta chains given below trace back to one sample, sequenced in a study of cytomegalovirus exposure and HLA in healthy donors. The PCR had 60 Vbeta and 13 Jbeta primers. The table came from immunoSEQ multiplex PCR; TCRdb's copy has only in-frame clones and leaves some out. The repertoire consists of around 130,000 clones, with 70% to 90% occurring once and the leading ten covering under 6%. The sample comprised PBMCs. The source is a woman in her thirties or forties in good health and CMV-seropositive.

A few counts support this clone. The chain is built from TRBV6-6 and TRBJ1-1; no firm D call. V dropped 0 bases and J dropped 12 bases, with 8 bases sitting between them. This CDR3 has 11 amino acids. Per germline, CDR1 MNHNY and CDR2 SVGAGI (reference sequence). CDR3 DNA sequence: TGTGCCAGCAGTTACTCGGCAGCGCCTTTCTTT. Translating gives CASSYSAAPFF.

The gene calls are TRBV7-6 and TRBJ2-2, with TRBD1 as a possible D gene (6 bases). This CDR3 is 15 amino acids long. The germline V gene encodes CDR1 SGHVS and CDR2 FNYEAQ. The V and J ends lost 4 bases and 7 bases respectively, with 16 bases between them. CDR3: CASSSGAGSVGELFF. As DNA, the CDR3 is TGTGCCAGCAGCTCAGGGGCAGGTTCGGTCGGGGAGCTGTTTTTT.

This clone was observed a handful of times. This chain joins TRBV9 and TRBJ2-5, with TRBD1 as a possible D gene (6 bases). V lost 4 bases to trimming and J lost 5 bases, with 12 bases between them. The germline V gene encodes CDR1 SGDLS and CDR2 YYNGEE. CDR3 length equals 13 residues. Here the CDR3 reads CASSPTGLETQYF. The CDR3 DNA reads as TGTGCCAGCAGCCCAACAGGGCTTGAGACCCAGTACTTC.

The genes are TRBV27 and TRBJ1-5; D not resolved. The CDR3 extends over 13 amino acids. Trimming stripped 7 bases from V and 4 bases from J, with 11 bases between. Germline assignment: CDR1 MNHEY and CDR2 SMNVEV (reference sequence). In DNA form, the CDR3 reads TGTGCCAGCAAGTTAACAGTTAATCAGCCCCAGCATTTT. Amino acid sequence: CASKLTVNQPQHF.

The chain recombines TRBV7-8 with TRBJ1-5, with 7 bases identical to TRBD1. V trimming: 3 bases; J trimming: 7 bases; junction bases outside the gene matches: 9. The CDR3 has 15 residues. Germline CDR1 reads SGHVS; CDR2 reads FQNEAQ. This CDR3 is CASSFGGQNTQPQHF. CDR3 coding DNA: TGTGCCAGCAGCTTTGGGGGACAGAACACACAGCCCCAGCATTTT.

This chain uses TRBV19 with TRBJ2-7, with TRBD1 matching over 12 bases. The V segment lost 1 base and the J segment 6 bases; nucleotides outside the gene matches: 7. The CDR3 has 16 amino acids. Germline CDR1 reads LNHDA; CDR2 reads SQIVND (reference sequence). For the CDR3, the DNA is TGTGCCAGTAGTATAGCCGACGGGACAGGGGGCTTCGAGCAGTACTTC. It is translated as CASSIADGTGGFEQYF.

A few counts support this clone. The rearrangement uses TRBV10-3 and TRBJ1-1, with D perhaps TRBD1 (6 bases). The germline V gene encodes CDR1 ENHRY and CDR2 SYGVKD. The CDR3 sequence is 15 residues long. V was pared by 6 bases and J by 3 bases, with 17 bases between. DNA for the CDR3: TGTGCCATCAGCGAATTACAGGGAGATGACACTGAAGCTTTCTTT. It specifies CAISELQGDDTEAFF.

Worth noting for this clone: The CDR3 carries no conserved terminal phenylalanine or tryptophan, so it likely arises from a read error. The rearrangement joins TRBV5-6 to TRBJ1-1; 9 nucleotides line up with TRBD1. The germline CDR1 and CDR2 sequences are SGHDT and YYEEEE. V lost 4 bases to trimming and J lost 4 bases; unmatched junction nucleotides: 8. CDR3 length: 15 residues. In DNA form, the CDR3 reads TGTGCCAGCAGCCTAACGGGACAGGGTGCCACTGAAGCTTTCGTT. Translation: CASSLTGQGATEAFV.

The chain joins TRBV19 to TRBJ1-2; 8 bases are a match to TRBD1. J was trimmed by 0 bases and V by 1 base; bases with no gene match: 7. CDR1 LNHDA and CDR2 SQIVND come from the germline V gene (reference sequence). The CDR3 length is 17 residues. CDR3 sequence (DNA): TGTGCCAGTAGTATAGTCGGACAGGGATTCTCTAACTATGGCTACACCTTC. Its translation: CASSIVGQGFSNYGYTF.

The chain combines TRBV6-1 with TRBJ1-5, with D perhaps TRBD1 (6 bases). Germline CDR1 reads MNHNS; CDR2 reads SASEGT. This CDR3 has 14 residues. Trimming shortened V by 2 bases and J by 5 bases, and 10 bases separated the two germline ends. CDR3 residues: CASSEKQGYQPQHF. In DNA, the CDR3 is TGTGCCAGCAGTGAAAAACAGGGTTATCAGCCCCAGCATTTT.

This rearrangement joins TRBV14 to TRBJ1-1; D is perhaps TRBD1 (6 bases). V was trimmed by 2 bases and J by 6 bases, leaving 10 bases between them. Germline assignment: CDR1 SGHDN and CDR2 FVKESK. This CDR3 is built from 13 residues. In DNA form, the CDR3 reads TGTGCCAGCAGCCAAAGACAGGCTTCTGAAGCTTTCTTT. It yields the protein CASSQRQASEAFF. Using reference TRBV14 and TRBJ1-1 for the parts outside the CDR3, the full variable domain is EAGVTQFPSHSVIEKGQTVTLRCDPISGHDNLYWYRRVMGKEIKFLLHFVKESKQDESGMPNNRFLAERTGGTYSTLKVQPAELEDSGVYFCASSQRQASEAFFGQGTRLTVV.

The chain employs TRBV10-2 and TRBJ2-7, with 9 bases that match TRBD2. CDR1 and CDR2 from the germline V gene are WSHSY and SAAADI. Trimming cost V 6 bases and J 4 bases; bases outside gene matches: 16. The CDR3 contains 17 residues. CDR3 nucleotide sequence: TGCGCCAGCAGCGGGGGTGGGCTAGCGGGAATCTCTTACGAGCAGTACTTC. This encodes CASSGGGLAGISYEQYF.

The CDR3 region is CASSLDAAFSPLHF. The CDR3 coding sequence is TGTGCCAGCAGTTTGGATGCGGCCTTCTCACCCCTCCACTTT. The rearrangement uses TRBV27 and TRBJ1-6; no definite D call. The V gene's germline CDR1 is MNHEY and CDR2 SMNVEV (reference sequence). The CDR3 loop spans 14 amino acids. V dropped 3 bases and J dropped 10 bases, with 13 bases sitting between them.

The genes are TRBV28 and TRBJ1-5; the D gene is possibly TRBD1 (6 bases). The germline gives CDR1 MDHEN, CDR2 SYDVKM. This CDR3 is built from 15 residues. V lost 3 bases, J lost 3 bases, and 12 bases lay in between. The CDR3 DNA is TGTGCCAGCAGTTTCTTGGGGGCAATCAATCAGCCCCAGCATTTT. Its translation is CASSFLGAINQPQHF.

This chain joins TRBV9 and TRBJ2-5; 7 bases map to TRBD2. CDR3 length: 14 residues. Germline V gene data show CDR1 as SGDLS and CDR2 as YYNGEE. Losses at the gene ends were 4 bases for V and 0 bases for J; bases not matched to a gene: 3. DNA of the CDR3: TGTGCCAGCAGCCCGGGGGGAGACCAAGAGACCCAGTACTTC. This encodes CASSPGGDQETQYF. Looking up the rest from reference TRBV9 and TRBJ2-5 gives the full variable domain: DSGVTQTPKHLITATGQRVTLRCSPRSGDLSVYWYQQSLDQGLQFLIQYYNGEERAKGNILERFSAQQFPDLHSELNLSSLELGDSALYFCASSPGGDQETQYFGPGTRLLVL.

This clone has just a few counts. This sequence joins TRBV18 and TRBJ2-1; D call uncertain. With 1 base removed from V and 8 bases from J, the gap between germline ends came to 9 bases. From germline, CDR1 is KGHSH and CDR2 LQKENI. This CDR3 has 13 residues. The CDR3 reads CASSPLETDEQFF. In DNA form, the CDR3 reads TGTGCCAGCTCACCACTAGAAACGGATGAGCAGTTCTTC.

The chain combines TRBV27 with TRBJ1-6; TRBD1 might be the D (5 bases). The CDR3 runs to 13 residues. With 2 bases removed from V and 14 bases from J, the gap between germline ends came to 13 bases. Germline CDR1 reads MNHEY; CDR2 reads SMNVEV (reference sequence). The CDR3 region is CASSLGAMVTLHF. In DNA, the CDR3 is TGTGCCAGCAGTTTAGGGGCCATGGTGACCCTCCACTTT.

This chain links TRBV10-3 with TRBJ2-1; TRBD2 matches at 11 bases. V lost 5 bases and J lost 9; bases outside the gene matches: 15. Per germline, CDR1 ENHRY and CDR2 SYGVKD. CDR3 length: 17 amino acids. The CDR3 sequence is CAISPGAGSSGRVEQFF. The CDR3, as DNA: TGTGCCATCAGTCCCGGGGCCGGGAGTAGCGGGAGGGTTGAGCAGTTCTTC.

The V gene is TRBV7-3, the J gene TRBJ2-1, with 10 positions matching TRBD1. The CDR3 runs 14 residues. Looked up from germline, CDR1 is SGHTA and CDR2 is FQGTGA. With V trimmed by 8 bases and J by 5 bases, 6 bases remained unmatched. The CDR3 coding sequence is TGTGCCAGCCTTTGGGGGACAGGGGACAATGAGCAGTTCTTC. Amino acid sequence: CASLWGTGDNEQFF.

The chain uses TRBV18 and TRBJ1-5, with 9 nucleotides matching TRBD1. The V gene's germline CDR1 is KGHSH and CDR2 LQKENI. This CDR3 region has 18 residues. V lost 6 bases to trimming and J lost 6 bases; unmatched junction nucleotides: 18. This CDR3 is CASSRTDRGAQVRQPQHF. The DNA for the CDR3 is TGTGCCAGCTCTCGCACCGACAGGGGGGCCCAGGTCCGTCAGCCCCAGCATTTT.

This chain uses TRBV2 with TRBJ2-2; 7 bases fit TRBD1. J was trimmed by 3 bases and V by 8 bases; bases with no gene match: 9. CDR3 length: 15 amino acids. Germline V CDR1 and CDR2: SNHLY, FYNNEI. This CDR3 is CASRGQRRDTGELFF. CDR3 nucleotides: TGTGCCAGCCGGGGACAGCGTAGGGACACCGGGGAGCTGTTTTTT.

The V and J genes are TRBV4-2 and TRBJ1-2; 9 positions match TRBD1. The CDR3 has 15 amino acids. V was pared by 1 base and J by 8 bases, with 8 bases of the junction left unmatched. CDR1 and CDR2 from the germline V gene are LGHNA and YNFKEQ. The DNA of the CDR3 is TGTGCCAGCAGCCAAGTATCCAGACAGGGGGAAGGCTACACCTTC. Its protein is CASSQVSRQGEGYTF.

This clone turned up a few times. This chain connects TRBV2 to TRBJ1-6, with 7 bases that match TRBD1. Germline CDR1 SNHLY, CDR2 FYNNEI. The CDR3 contains 15 residues. Unmatched junction bases numbered 12, after V lost 9 bases and J lost 7 bases. The CDR3, as DNA: TGTGCCAGGAACGGACAGGACTCGGTCAATTCACCCCTCCACTTT. Translated: CARNGQDSVNSPLHF.

The CDR3 DNA sequence: TGTGCCAGCAGTTTATGGCAGGGCGGGGATGAAAAACTGTTTTTT. This codes for CASSLWQGGDEKLFF. The chain carries TRBV27 and TRBJ1-4, with D tentatively TRBD1 (5 bases). The V and J ends lost 1 base and 6 bases respectively, with 12 bases between them. CDR1 and CDR2 from the germline V gene are MNHEY and SMNVEV (reference sequence). The CDR3 sequence is 15 residues long. Using reference TRBV27 and TRBJ1-4 for the parts outside the CDR3, the full variable domain is EAQVTQNPRYLITVTGKKLTVTCSQNMNHEYMSWYRQDPGLGLRQIYYSMNVEVTDKGDVPEGYKVSRKEKRNFPLILESPSPNQTSLYFCASSLWQGGDEKLFFGSGTQLSVL.

The V and J genes are TRBV6-6 and TRBJ2-3; 10 bases are a match to TRBD2. CDR3 length: 15 residues. Per the germline V gene, CDR1 is MNHNY and CDR2 is SVGAGI (reference sequence). V lost 2 bases to trimming and J lost 6 bases; unmatched junction nucleotides: 5. In DNA, the CDR3 is TGTGCCAGCAGTTACCCCGGGACTAGCGCTGATACGCAGTATTTT. This translates into CASSYPGTSADTQYF.

The V and J genes are TRBV5-4 and TRBJ2-3; a weak D match, TRBD2 (6 bases). The CDR3 has 15 amino acids. Germline V gene lookup returns CDR1 SGHNT and CDR2 YYREEE (reference sequence). Trimming took 1 base from V and 2 from J, leaving 11 bases between them. The CDR3 DNA reads as TGTGCCAGCAGCTTGTTTACGGGAGTCACAGATACGCAGTATTTT. The encoded protein is CASSLFTGVTDTQYF.

The CDR3 bases are TGTGCCAGCAGCTCTATAGCGGGAGGGCCGGGAAATGAGCAGTTCTTC. Translation: CASSSIAGGPGNEQFF. The chain joins TRBV7-2 to TRBJ2-1; 11 bases agree with TRBD2. CDR1 and CDR2 (germline): SGHTA, FQGNSA. The CDR3 length is 16 residues. Trimming at V came to 4 bases and at J to 7 bases, leaving 9 bases not matched to a gene.

V gene TRBV7-2 combines with J gene TRBJ2-3, with TRBD2 matching 7 bases. The V and J ends lost 4 bases and 4 bases, in that order; junction bases with no gene match: 11. CDR1 SGHTA and CDR2 FQGNSA come from the germline V gene. CDR3 size: 16 residues. CDR3 sequence: CASSSGGAGTPDTQYF. Written as DNA, the CDR3 is TGTGCCAGCAGCTCAGGAGGAGCGGGGACCCCAGATACGCAGTATTTT.